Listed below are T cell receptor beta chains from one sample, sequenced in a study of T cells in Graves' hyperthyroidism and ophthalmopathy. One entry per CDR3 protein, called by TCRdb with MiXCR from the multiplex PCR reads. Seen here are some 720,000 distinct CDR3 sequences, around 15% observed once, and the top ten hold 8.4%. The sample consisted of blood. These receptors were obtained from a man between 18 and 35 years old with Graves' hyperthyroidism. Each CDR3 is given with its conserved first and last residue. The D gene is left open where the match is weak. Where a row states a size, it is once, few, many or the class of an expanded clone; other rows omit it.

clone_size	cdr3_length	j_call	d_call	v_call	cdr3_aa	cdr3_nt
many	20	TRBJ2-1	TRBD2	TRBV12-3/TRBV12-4	CASSPRLAGVGMVSYNEQFF	TGTGCCAGCAGCCCGCGACTAGCGGGAGTAGGTATGGTTTCCTACAATGAGCAGTTCTTC
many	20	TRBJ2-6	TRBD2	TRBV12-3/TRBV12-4	CASSSGRGGRMGSGANVLTF	TGTGCCAGCAGTAGCGGGAGGGGAGGTAGGATGGGATCCGGGGCCAACGTCCTGACTTTC
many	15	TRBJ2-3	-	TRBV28	CASSLSGVTTDTQYF	TGTGCCAGCAGTTTATCAGGGGTAACCACAGATACGCAGTATTTT
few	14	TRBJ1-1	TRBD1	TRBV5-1	CASSQRTGSSEAFF	TGCGCCAGCAGCCAAAGGACAGGGTCATCTGAAGCTTTCTTT
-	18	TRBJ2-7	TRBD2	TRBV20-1	CSARKAGDPGLAGVEQYF	TGCAGTGCTAGGAAAGCGGGGGATCCGGGACTAGCGGGAGTTGAGCAGTACTTC
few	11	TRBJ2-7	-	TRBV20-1	CSARAVSEQYF	TGCAGTGCTAGAGCTGTCAGTGAGCAGTACTTC
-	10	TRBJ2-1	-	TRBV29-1	CSVFHNEQFF	TGCAGCGTCTTCCACAATGAGCAGTTCTTC
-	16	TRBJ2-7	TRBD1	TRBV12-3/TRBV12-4	CASRGDRDSNVYEQYF	TGTGCCAGCAGAGGGGACCGGGACAGTAATGTCTACGAGCAGTACTTC
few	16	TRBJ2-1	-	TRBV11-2	CASSSSRQQVYNEQFF	TGTGCCAGCAGCTCCTCCCGCCAGCAGGTCTACAATGAGCAGTTCTTC
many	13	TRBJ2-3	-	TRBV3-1	CASSPDSTDTQYF	TGTGCCAGCAGCCCCGACAGCACAGATACGCAGTATTTT
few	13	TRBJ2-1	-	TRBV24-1	CATSERIRDEQFF	TGTGCCACCAGTGAACGGATTAGAGATGAGCAGTTCTTC
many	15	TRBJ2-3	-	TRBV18	CASSPNPRSTDTQYF	TGTGCCAGCTCACCAAACCCTAGAAGCACAGATACGCAGTATTTT
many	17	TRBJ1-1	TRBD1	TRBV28	CASSSVQKGARGTEAFF	TGTGCCAGCAGTTCAGTACAAAAGGGGGCTCGGGGCACTGAAGCTTTCTTT
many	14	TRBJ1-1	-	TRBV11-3	CASSLVSRYTEAFF	TGTGCCAGCAGCTTAGTTTCTCGGTACACTGAAGCTTTCTTT
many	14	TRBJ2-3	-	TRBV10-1	CASSNGVGPDTQYF	TGCGCCAGCAGTAATGGTGTCGGGCCGGATACGCAGTATTTT
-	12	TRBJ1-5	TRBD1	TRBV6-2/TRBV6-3	CASRRGQGLLHF	TGTGCCAGCAGACGCGGACAGGGACTATTGCATTTT
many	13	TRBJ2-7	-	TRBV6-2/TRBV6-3	CASSFRTNYEQYF	TGTGCCAGCAGTTTTCGGACTAACTACGAGCAGTACTTC
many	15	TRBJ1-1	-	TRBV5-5	CASSPRGPHRAEAFF	TGTGCCAGCAGCCCCCGGGGCCCCCACCGCGCTGAAGCTTTCTTT
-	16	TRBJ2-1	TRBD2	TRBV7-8	CASSTGLAGVRNEQFF	TGTGCCAGCAGCACGGGACTAGCGGGAGTTCGCAATGAGCAGTTCTTC
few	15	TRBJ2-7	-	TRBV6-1	CASSDLRTPKYEQYF	TGTGCCAGCAGTGATCTGAGGACACCTAAGTACGAGCAGTACTTC
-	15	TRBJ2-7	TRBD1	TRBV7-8	CASSRGTANPYEQYF	TGTGCCAGCAGCCGAGGGACAGCTAATCCCTACGAGCAGTACTTC
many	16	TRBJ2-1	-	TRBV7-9	CASSEPFDRLVPEQFF	TGTGCCAGCAGCGAACCCTTTGATCGACTAGTCCCTGAGCAGTTCTTC
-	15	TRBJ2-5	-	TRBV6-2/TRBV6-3	CASSYSPRDQETQYF	TGTGCCAGCAGTTACTCGCCCAGAGACCAAGAGACCCAGTACTTC